These 17 T cell receptor beta chains came from one sample sequenced in a study of T cell repertoires in cytomegalovirus infection (dated by TCRdb to the late 2010s). Data came from an Illumina HiSeq 1500. TCRdb redid the processing of the public reads, applying fastp at Q25 and MiXCR, and retained in-frame beta chains. For every CDR3 protein sequence, its rows merge into one entry that carries the most common genes and DNA. Recorded for this sample are approximately 260,000 distinct CDR3 sequences; around 15% of them occurred a single time. The top ten constitute around 47% of the sample. Sequenced sample: CD8+ T cells from PBMCs. The receptors stem from a human donor in good health (CMV status not recorded). Some clones in this sample may be carry-over from other donors' samples.

At least ten counts were recorded for this clonotype. The chain joins TRBV28 to TRBJ1-1, with D possibly being TRBD1 (5 bases). Per germline, CDR1 MDHEN and CDR2 SYDVKM. V was trimmed by 3 bases and J by 0 bases, leaving 8 bases between them. This CDR3 contains 14 residues. The CDR3 sequence is CASSFGALNTEAFF. The CDR3 coding sequence is TGTGCCAGCAGTTTTGGGGCCCTGAACACTGAAGCTTTCTTT.

This clonotype was seen ten or more times. V and J are TRBV4-1 and TRBJ1-1; 7 bases line up with TRBD1. This CDR3 is built from 18 residues. Germline V CDR1 and CDR2: MGHRA, YSYEKL. After removal of 1 base from V and 5 bases from J, the junction contained 16 bases not matched to a gene. This CDR3 reads CASSQVGAGGPRGTEAFF. As DNA, the CDR3 is TGCGCCAGCAGCCAAGTTGGGGCAGGGGGTCCGAGGGGAACTGAAGCTTTCTTT.

This clonotype was seen repeatedly, ten times or more. The chain employs TRBV7-8 and TRBJ2-3, with D maybe TRBD1 (6 bases). This CDR3 is built from 16 residues. Germline V gene sequence: CDR1 SGHVS, CDR2 FQNEAQ. Trimming pared 4 bases from V and 6 bases from J, leaving 20 bases between. CDR3 sequence (DNA): TGTGCCAGCAGCTCGCACAGGGAAGGTCATTCGGATACGCAGTATTTT. Amino acid sequence: CASSSHREGHSDTQYF.

The chain links TRBV29-1 to TRBJ2-2, with no clear D. The V end was cut by 6 bases, the J end by 0 bases, with 14 bases between. This CDR3 region has 15 residues. CDR1 is SQVTM, CDR2 ANQGSEA, per germline. Here the CDR3 DNA reads TGCAGCGTGGCGCCAGGCGTCGCGAACACCGGGGAGCTGTTTTTT. This translates into CSVAPGVANTGELFF.

The chain combines TRBV6-2 or TRBV6-3 with TRBJ2-7; D perhaps matches TRBD2 (5 bases). Deletions cut 0 bases from V and 3 bases from J, with 15 bases between. Germline values: CDR1 MNHEY, CDR2 SVGEGT. The CDR3 has 16 residues. CDR3 bases: TGTGCCAGCAGTTACTCGCCCACCGACGGAGGCTACGAGCAGTACTTC. This gives the protein CASSYSPTDGGYEQYF.

This clonotype was counted at least ten times. The rearrangement links TRBV4-2 to TRBJ1-5; 8 bases fit TRBD1. The CDR3 contains 17 residues. Germline V gene data show CDR1 as LGHNA and CDR2 as YNFKEQ. V lost 1 base, J lost 2 bases, and 7 bases stayed unmatched. CDR3 DNA: TGTGCCAGCAGCCAAGGGACAGGGAATTCTGGCAATCAGCCCCAGCATTTT. Translated, it gives CASSQGTGNSGNQPQHF.

CDR3: CASSSNREANEKLFF. CDR3 bases: TGTGCCAGCAGTTCCAACAGGGAAGCCAATGAAAAACTGTTTTTT. The chain uses TRBV28 and TRBJ1-4; TRBD1 might be the D (6 bases). From germline, CDR1 is MDHEN and CDR2 SYDVKM. V shed 4 bases and J shed 5 bases, with 14 bases lying between them. The CDR3 consists of 15 residues.

There are many counts of this clonotype. This chain connects TRBV4-1 to TRBJ2-1; D might be TRBD1 (5 bases). Germline V gene lookup returns CDR1 MGHRA and CDR2 YSYEKL. The CDR3 sequence is 16 residues long. Between the trimmed V and J ends, which lost 3 bases and 4 bases, there was a span of 16 bases. CDR3: CASSQQQEPDYNEQFF. CDR3 in DNA: TGCGCCAGCAGCCAGCAACAGGAGCCCGATTACAATGAGCAGTTCTTC.

This clonotype occurred many times. The V gene is TRBV7-9, the J gene TRBJ1-1; D not resolved. This CDR3 has 12 residues. The germline V gene has CDR1 SEHNR and CDR2 FQNEAQ (reference sequence). V was trimmed by 2 bases and J by 5 bases, leaving 6 bases between them. The CDR3 loop is CASSLIGTEAFF. The CDR3 coding sequence is TGTGCCAGCAGCTTAATAGGGACTGAAGCTTTCTTT.

This clonotype was seen more than once but under ten times. The chain combines TRBV29-1 with TRBJ1-2; unclear D gene. Looked up from germline, CDR1 is SQVTM and CDR2 is ANQGSEA. Trimming removed 1 base from V and 2 bases from J, with 14 bases in between. This CDR3 contains 15 residues. CDR3: CSVEVRAGINYGYTF. The CDR3 DNA reads as TGCAGCGTTGAAGTAAGGGCGGGGATAAACTATGGCTACACCTTC.

In its sample, this clonotype was seen a few times. V and J are TRBV28 and TRBJ2-1; D possibly corresponds to TRBD2 (6 bases). With 9 bases removed from V and 4 bases from J, the gap between germline ends came to 16 bases. The V gene's germline CDR1 is MDHEN and CDR2 SYDVKM. The CDR3 is made up of 14 amino acids. In nucleotides, the CDR3 is TGTGCCAGTGGCGGGACGGGAAAATACAATGAGCAGTTCTTC. Its protein product is CASGGTGKYNEQFF. Complete variable domain (other parts from reference TRBV28 and TRBJ2-1): DVKVTQSSRYLVKRTGEKVFLECVQDMDHENMFWYRQDPGLGLRLIYFSYDVKMKEKGDIPEGYSVSREKKERFSLILESASTNQTSMYLCASGGTGKYNEQFFGPGTRLTVL.

The J gene is TRBJ2-1, the V gene TRBV4-1, with 9 bases fitting TRBD2. The CDR3 has 15 amino acids. CDR1 and CDR2 from the germline V gene are MGHRA and YSYEKL. V lost 1 base and J lost 9; bases outside the gene matches: 7. CDR3 DNA sequence: TGCGCCAGCAGCCAAGTAGCTAGCGGGGATACTGAGCAGTTCTTC. Translating it yields CASSQVASGDTEQFF.

This clonotype was seen only a few times. The chain employs TRBV4-2 and TRBJ2-3, with D perhaps TRBD2 (6 bases). Trimming cost V 1 base and J 1 base, with 6 bases left between them. Germline-derived CDR1 and CDR2 are LGHNA and YNFKEQ. The CDR3 spans 14 residues. The CDR3 is CASSQAGGTDTQYF. DNA of the CDR3: TGTGCCAGCAGCCAAGCGGGGGGCACAGATACGCAGTATTTT.

This chain connects TRBV19 to TRBJ2-2; D is unresolved. V lost 3 bases and J 9 bases, leaving 11 bases between the germline ends. The CDR3 sequence is 13 residues long. Germline CDR1 is LNHDA and CDR2 is SQIVND (reference sequence). The CDR3 protein is CASSILRTRELFF. The CDR3 DNA reads TGTGCCAGTAGTATCCTGAGAACCAGGGAGCTGTTTTTT.

The table lists this clonotype with many counts. This chain links TRBV7-6 with TRBJ2-3; no reliable D call. The CDR3 runs 15 residues. Germline V gene sequence: CDR1 SGHVS, CDR2 FNYEAQ. V dropped 1 base and J dropped 2 bases, with 10 bases sitting between them. The DNA for the CDR3 is TGTGCCAGCAGCTTAGTCCCCGGGTACACAGATACGCAGTATTTT. Protein sequence: CASSLVPGYTDTQYF.

This clonotype was seen a few times. The chain has TRBV7-9 and TRBJ2-7, with a tentative D call TRBD2 (6 bases). The CDR3 spans 14 residues. V was trimmed by 4 bases and J by 2 bases, leaving 12 bases between them. The germline CDR1 and CDR2 sequences are SEHNR and FQNEAQ (reference sequence). CDR3 sequence: CASSSPGGPYEQYF. The DNA of the CDR3 is TGTGCCAGCAGCTCGCCCGGGGGTCCCTACGAGCAGTACTTC.

The rearrangement uses TRBV6-6 and TRBJ1-1; no reliable D call. CDR3 length: 11 residues. The V gene lost 8 bases and the J gene lost 4 bases, with 8 bases spanning the gap. The germline V gene encodes CDR1 MNHNY and CDR2 SVGAGI (reference sequence). The CDR3 spells CASGRFTEAFF. The CDR3 DNA reads TGTGCCAGCGGGCGGTTCACTGAAGCTTTCTTT.